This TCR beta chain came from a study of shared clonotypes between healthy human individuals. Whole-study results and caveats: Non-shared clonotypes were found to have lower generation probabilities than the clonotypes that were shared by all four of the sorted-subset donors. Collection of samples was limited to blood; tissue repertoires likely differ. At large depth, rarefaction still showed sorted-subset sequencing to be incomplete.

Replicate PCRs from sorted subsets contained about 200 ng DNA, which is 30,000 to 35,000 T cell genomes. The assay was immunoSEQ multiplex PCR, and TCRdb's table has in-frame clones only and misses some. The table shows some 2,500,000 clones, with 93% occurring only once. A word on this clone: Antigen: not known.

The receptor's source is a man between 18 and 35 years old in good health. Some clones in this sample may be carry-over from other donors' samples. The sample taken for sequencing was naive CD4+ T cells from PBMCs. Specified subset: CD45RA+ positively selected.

The CDR3 is CASSRGLPHSGNTIYF. CDR3 nucleotides: TGTGCCAGCAGCCGGGGGCTCCCTCACTCTGGAAACACCATATATTTT. The chain links TRBV5-6 to TRBJ1-3, with a possible D match to TRBD1 (6 bases). V lost 4 bases and J lost 0, with 14 bases in between. The CDR3 length is 16 residues. In germline, CDR1 is SGHDT, CDR2 YYEEEE.